The 31 T cell receptor beta chains presented below share a single source sample, sequenced in a study of control samples from healthy donors and cancer patients. Assay used: immunoSEQ multiplex PCR; TCRdb lists only in-frame clones, some missing. The table lists 120,000 or so clones, 80% to 90% of them singletons. The specimen sequenced was blood. These receptors were collected from a man in his fifties or sixties in good health.

This clone was picked up one time. The chain's CDR3 is CASSEVLAGGATDTQYF. In DNA form, the CDR3 reads TGTGCCAGCAGTGAGGTGCTAGCGGGGGGGGCCACAGATACGCAGTATTTT. The chain combines TRBV6-1 with TRBJ2-3; TRBD2 matches 12 bases. The CDR3 consists of 17 residues. V lost 3 bases to trimming and J lost 2 bases; unmatched junction nucleotides: 6. Germline CDR1 reads MNHNS; CDR2 reads SASEGT.

The chain couples TRBV6-5 to TRBJ1-2; the match to TRBD1 covers 9 bases. With 4 bases clipped from V and 2 bases from J, the junction kept 2 bases outside the gene matches. Germline loops: CDR1 MNHEY, CDR2 SVGAGI. The CDR3 length is 14 residues. This CDR3 is CASSSGTGNYGYTF. DNA of the CDR3: TGTGCCAGCAGTTCCGGGACAGGGAACTATGGCTACACCTTC.

CDR3 coding DNA: TGTGCCAGCAGTTCCTCTGGGCGGAAATATAGCAATCAGCCCCAGCATTTT. Translation: CASSSSGRKYSNQPQHF. The V gene is TRBV28, the J gene TRBJ1-5; D ambiguous. There are 17 residues in the CDR3. Germline V CDR1 and CDR2: MDHEN, SYDVKM. Trimming removed 4 bases from V and 0 bases from J, with 16 bases in between.

The CDR3 DNA follows: TGTGCTAGTGCCTTGGTGGATGGAACCCCCGGAGCCCAGCATTTT. Its translation is CASALVDGTPGAQHF. V usage is TRBV12-5 and J usage is TRBJ1-5; D ambiguous. V lost 7 bases and J 11 bases, leaving 24 bases between the germline ends. The CDR3 loop spans 15 amino acids. From germline, CDR1 is LGHNT and CDR2 FRNRAP. Looking up the rest from reference TRBV12-5 and TRBJ1-5 gives the full variable domain: DARVTQTPRHKVTEMGQEVTMRCQPILGHNTVFWYRQTMMQGLELLAYFRNRAPLDDSGMPKDRFSAEMPDATLATLKIQPSEPRDSAVYFCASALVDGTPGAQHFGDGTRLSIL.

This clone is a singleton in its sample. The V gene is TRBV30, the J gene TRBJ2-3, with 8 bases that match TRBD2. CDR1 is GTSNPN and CDR2 is SVGIG in the germline V gene (reference sequence). The CDR3 is 13 residues long. With 7 bases clipped from V and 3 bases from J, the junction kept 6 bases outside the gene matches. This CDR3 is CASTGGPTDTQYF. The CDR3 DNA reads TGTGCCTCCACGGGGGGGCCGACAGATACGCAGTATTTT.

V usage is TRBV30 and J usage is TRBJ2-7; 7 bases match TRBD1. This CDR3 region has 16 residues. J gave up 0 bases and V 3 bases, and 11 bases lay outside the gene matches. Germline values: CDR1 GTSNPN, CDR2 SVGIG (reference sequence). CDR3 region: CAWRGSGTVSSYEQYF. CDR3 bases: TGTGCCTGGAGAGGTTCCGGGACAGTGAGCTCCTACGAGCAGTACTTC.

This clone appeared a single time. The V and J genes are TRBV19 and TRBJ2-4; maybe TRBD2 (7 bases). Per the germline V gene, CDR1 is LNHDA and CDR2 is SQIVND (reference sequence). CDR3 length: 17 amino acids. Trimming removed 6 bases at V and 0 bases at J, with 18 bases between. DNA for the CDR3: TGTGCCAGTAGCCGGGGGGCATCGAATATAGCCAAAAACATTCAGTACTTC. Translating it yields CASSRGASNIAKNIQYF.

This clone was seen only once. CDR3 in amino acids: CASRGTGGSQPQHF. As DNA, the CDR3 is TGTGCCAGCAGGGGGACAGGGGGCAGTCAGCCCCAGCATTTT. This chain links TRBV6-5 with TRBJ1-5; TRBD1 aligns across 12 bases. This CDR3 has 14 residues. Per germline, CDR1 MNHEY and CDR2 SVGAGI. V gave up 6 bases and J gave up 6 bases; unmatched junction bases: 3.

J is TRBJ1-1 and V is TRBV21-1; the table's D call, TRBD1, was not checked against the DNA. TRBV21-1 counts as a pseudogene. This CDR3 is built from 11 residues. CDR3 bases: TGTGCCAGCAGCAGGCCAGGGGAAGCTTTCTTT. This translates into CASSRPGEAFF.

J is TRBJ2-5 and V is TRBV4-1; weak D call: TRBD2 (6 bases). The germline CDR1 and CDR2 sequences are MGHRA and YSYEKL. The CDR3 runs 16 residues. Trimming removed 0 bases from V and 5 bases from J, with 16 bases in between. CDR3 region: CASSQDSIADPETQYF. CDR3 DNA: TGCGCCAGCAGCCAAGATTCCATAGCGGACCCTGAGACCCAGTACTTC.

The gene calls are TRBV6-5 and TRBJ2-1; 9 nucleotides align to TRBD1. Germline V gene data show CDR1 as MNHEY and CDR2 as SVGAGI. This CDR3 region has 15 residues. V was clipped by 0 bases and J by 7 bases; unmatched bases: 4. The CDR3 protein is CASSYSRDRANEQFF. The CDR3 DNA reads TGTGCCAGCAGTTACTCGAGGGACAGGGCAAATGAGCAGTTCTTC.

The chain uses TRBV18 and TRBJ2-7; 9 bases line up with TRBD1. V was pared by 4 bases and J by 1 base, with 2 bases of the junction left unmatched. The germline V gene encodes CDR1 KGHSH and CDR2 LQKENI. The length of the CDR3 is 14 residues. As DNA, the CDR3 is TGTGCCAGCTCACAGGGACAGGGATCCTACGAGCAGTACTTC. Translation gives CASSQGQGSYEQYF.

This clone was observed a single time. The V gene is TRBV3-1 (or the pseudogene TRBV3-2), the J gene TRBJ2-3; 7 bases map to TRBD2. Trimming at V came to 3 bases and at J to 3 bases, leaving 6 bases not matched to a gene. The CDR3 is 15 amino acids. The germline V gene has CDR1 LGHDT and CDR2 YNNKEL (reference sequence). The CDR3 coding sequence is TGTGCCAGCAGCCATACGGGGGGTACAACAGATACGCAGTATTTT. It encodes CASSHTGGTTDTQYF.

The rearrangement links TRBV6-1 to TRBJ1-5; D gene unclear. This CDR3 has 14 amino acids. Trimming removed 0 bases at V and 3 bases at J, with 6 bases between. Per the germline V gene, CDR1 is MNHNS and CDR2 is SASEGT. CDR3 in DNA: TGTGCCAGCAGTGAAGCAGGGTCCAATCAGCCCCAGCATTTT. Protein: CASSEAGSNQPQHF.

This chain joins TRBV19 and TRBJ1-4; D is unclear. There are 15 residues in the CDR3. CDR1 is LNHDA, CDR2 SQIVND, per germline (reference sequence). V dropped 7 bases and J dropped 4 bases, with 16 bases sitting between them. CDR3 amino acids: CASTARAAVNEKLFF. The CDR3 bases are TGTGCCAGTACGGCACGGGCGGCCGTTAATGAAAAACTGTTTTTT.

This rearrangement joins TRBV4-2 to TRBJ2-3; TRBD1 matches 7 bases. In germline, CDR1 is LGHNA, CDR2 YNFKEQ. This CDR3 spans 16 amino acids. The J segment lost 4 bases and the V segment lost 0 bases, leaving 7 bases of the junction unmatched. Here the CDR3 DNA reads TGTGCCAGCAGCCAAGACGGGAAAGGGGGCGCAGATACGCAGTATTTT. Its translation is CASSQDGKGGADTQYF.

The J gene is TRBJ1-2, the V gene TRBV19, with TRBD1 matching 8 bases. CDR3 length: 14 amino acids. Unmatched junction bases numbered 9, after V lost 11 bases and J lost 1 base. Germline CDR1 LNHDA, CDR2 SQIVND (reference sequence). The CDR3 is CASSDRGFNYGYTF. CDR3 bases: TGTGCCTCTTCCGACAGGGGCTTTAACTATGGCTACACCTTC.

V gene TRBV21-1 combines with J gene TRBJ1-1; no DNA check was done on the table's D call, TRBD1. TRBV21-1 is designated a pseudogene. This CDR3 is 15 amino acids long. The CDR3 region is CASSDKWGSNTEAFF. The CDR3 coding sequence is TGTGCCAGCAGTGATAAATGGGGCTCGAACACTGAAGCTTTCTTT.

The gene calls are TRBV19 and TRBJ2-2; no firm D call. This CDR3 has 13 residues. The germline V gene has CDR1 LNHDA and CDR2 SQIVND (reference sequence). V lost 4 bases and J 3 bases, leaving 6 bases between the germline ends. In DNA form, the CDR3 reads TGTGCCAGTAGTACCATTTACACCGGGGAGCTGTTTTTT. Amino acid sequence: CASSTIYTGELFF.

V and J are TRBV30 and TRBJ2-3; D remains unclear. The CDR3 contains 12 residues. V lost 2 bases and J 0 bases, leaving 3 bases between the germline ends. Germline V CDR1 and CDR2: GTSNPN, SVGIG (reference sequence). The CDR3 here is CAWSTSTDTQYF. For the CDR3, the DNA is TGTGCCTGGAGTACTAGCACAGATACGCAGTATTTT.

The sample holds a few counts of this clone. CDR3 DNA: TGTGCCAGCAGTTATTACCCTAATTACGAGCAGTACTTC. Translating it yields CASSYYPNYEQYF. J is TRBJ2-7 and V is TRBV6-2 or TRBV6-3; D is unclear. The germline V and J ends were trimmed by 3 bases and 4 bases, with 10 bases remaining between them. CDR1 and CDR2 from the germline V gene are MNHEY and SVGEGT. The CDR3 is 13 residues long.

This chain uses TRBV5-1 with TRBJ2-7; 8 nucleotides match TRBD2. The CDR3 spans 16 residues. CDR1 and CDR2 (germline): SGHRS, YFSETQ. V lost 3 bases to trimming and J lost 3 bases; unmatched junction nucleotides: 11. CDR3 nucleotides: TGCGCCAGCAGCTCTTTAGCGGGGAAGCAAAGCTACGAGCAGTACTTC. Protein sequence: CASSSLAGKQSYEQYF.

The CDR3 bases are TGCGCCAGCAGCTTGGGTGACTTGAACACTGAAGCTTTCTTT. Residues: CASSLGDLNTEAFF. This rearrangement joins TRBV5-1 to TRBJ1-1; the D is unclear. The CDR3 is 14 amino acids. The germline CDR1 and CDR2 sequences are SGHRS and YFSETQ. V was pared by 0 bases and J by 0 bases, with 6 bases between.

The rearrangement uses TRBV5-5 and TRBJ2-7, with TRBD1 matching over 9 bases. V dropped 3 bases and J dropped 3; count of bases not matched to a gene: 4. CDR3 length equals 14 residues. Germline loops: CDR1 SGHKS, CDR2 YYEKEE (reference sequence). CDR3 coding DNA: TGTGCCAGCAGCTGGGGACAGGGAAACTACGAGCAGTACTTC. Translating gives CASSWGQGNYEQYF.

The CDR3 spells CASSETGIEKLFF. CDR3 nucleotides: TGTGCCAGCAGTGAGACAGGGATTGAAAAACTGTTTTTT. The rearrangement uses TRBV6-6 and TRBJ1-4; 7 nucleotides agree with TRBD1. Germline V gives CDR1 MNHNY, CDR2 SVGAGI (reference sequence). The CDR3 spans 13 residues. V shed 5 bases, J shed 7 bases, and the junction held 4 bases outside the gene matches.

V and J are TRBV24-1 and TRBJ2-3, with TRBD2 matching 9 bases. Germline values: CDR1 KGHDR, CDR2 SFDVKD. The CDR3 has 16 residues. With V trimmed by 1 base and J by 2 bases, 3 bases remained unmatched. In DNA form, the CDR3 reads TGTGCCACCAGTGATTTTGGCGGGGGGGTCACAGATACGCAGTATTTT. Protein sequence: CATSDFGGGVTDTQYF.

This clone has only a few counts. CDR3 coding DNA: TGCAGCGTTGCGACAGACATCGACTCTGGGGCCAACGTCCTGACTTTC. Amino acids: CSVATDIDSGANVLTF. The chain has TRBV29-1 and TRBJ2-6; D might be TRBD1 (5 bases). Germline V gene data show CDR1 as SQVTM and CDR2 as ANQGSEA. The CDR3 runs 16 residues. Trimming left V 4 bases short and J 0 bases short, with 13 bases between. The whole variable domain, filled in from reference TRBV29-1 and TRBJ2-6, reads SAVISQKPSRDICQRGTSLTIQCQVDSQVTMMFWYRQQPGQSLTLIATANQGSEATYESGFVIDKFPISRPNLTFSTLTVSNMSPEDSSIYLCSVATDIDSGANVLTFGAGSRLTVL.

V is TRBV4-3 and J is TRBJ1-1, with 7 bases lining up with TRBD1. This CDR3 spans 13 amino acids. Per the germline V gene, CDR1 is LGHNA and CDR2 is YSLEER. V shed 4 bases and J 3 bases; nucleotides not matched to a gene: 2. The CDR3 spells CASSLTGDTEAFF. DNA of the CDR3: TGCGCCAGCAGCCTTACAGGGGACACTGAAGCTTTCTTT.

The chain couples TRBV29-1 to TRBJ2-6; D perhaps matches TRBD2 (6 bases). This CDR3 comprises 16 residues. Germline V gene lookup returns CDR1 SQVTM and CDR2 ANQGSEA. V dropped 7 bases and J dropped 2 bases, with 18 bases sitting between them. This CDR3 is CSALDGGWAGANVLTF. CDR3 DNA sequence: TGCAGCGCCTTGGATGGGGGGTGGGCTGGGGCCAACGTCCTGACTTTC. Full variable domain (remainder filled in from reference TRBV29-1 and TRBJ2-6): SAVISQKPSRDICQRGTSLTIQCQVDSQVTMMFWYRQQPGQSLTLIATANQGSEATYESGFVIDKFPISRPNLTFSTLTVSNMSPEDSSIYLCSALDGGWAGANVLTFGAGSRLTVL.

The chain carries TRBV11-2 and TRBJ2-7; 10 nucleotides line up with TRBD2. The germline gives CDR1 SGHAT, CDR2 FQNNGV. Germline trimming cut 3 bases from V and 6 bases from J; bases unmatched to any gene: 20. The CDR3 covers 19 residues. The CDR3 reads CASSLSFWSLERGGPEQYF. The CDR3 coding sequence is TGTGCCAGCAGCTTGAGTTTTTGGTCTCTGGAGCGGGGGGGCCCCGAGCAGTACTTC.

This chain joins TRBV18 and TRBJ1-5; no clear D. The CDR3 runs to 13 residues. Germline CDR1 reads KGHSH; CDR2 reads LQKENI. V lost 2 bases, J lost 1 base, and 3 bases lay in between. CDR3 amino acids: CASSPGSNQPQHF. CDR3 DNA: TGTGCCAGCTCACCAGGGAGCAATCAGCCCCAGCATTTT.